What follows describes a single T cell receptor beta chain. Its recognized antigen is unknown. Base-call qualities are not available, and no considerably larger clone is one nucleotide away. The CDR3 numbers 15 residues from cysteine through phenylalanine. The sequence is cut down to CDR3 DNA, 45 bases in frame from base 1. The V end gives up 2 bases and the J end 7 bases, leaving 6 bases in the junction not matched to a gene. Per the germline V gene, SGHAT is the CDR1 and FQNNGV is the CDR2. The sample originates from a study of cytomegalovirus exposure and HLA in healthy donors (dated 2017 in TCRdb). Describing the broader study: A later analysis indicated that the 95 to 150 validation repertoires were generated on the platform also employed for the approximately 700 repertoires of the first cohort. The study was designed to test whether signatures of past pathogen exposure could be identified by cataloging public T cell receptors. Along with the roughly 670-subject first cohort, a separate validation cohort of over a hundred different subjects was used. The study combined high-throughput TCR immunosequencing, statistical association of individual TCRs with disease status, and machine learning to predict cytomegalovirus infection status. On the study overall, not on this receptor specifically: Three of the identified cytomegalovirus-associated TCR beta chains were confirmed in vitro to be specific for cytomegalovirus antigens. In both the original and validation cohorts, the classifier was reported to diagnose cytomegalovirus status with high specificity and sensitivity. All 120 or so repertoires were used to score co-occurrence in the validation cohort in a later analysis, because that analysis had no HLA typing for the cohort. The authors suggested that the approach could potentially be extended to other disease states and immunological phenotypes. Subsequent analysis determined that TCRs grouped into clusters in the first cohort also showed a tendency toward co-occurrence across the 130 or so validation repertoires, and 94% of cluster scores exceeded 0. While some public TCRs were present in many individuals, most TCR sequences turned up only very rarely across donors. The study listed 170 or so TCR beta chains as associated with cytomegalovirus.

The library was made by the immunoSEQ multiplex PCR assay. The published analysis was carried out like this. A statistical classification framework was built for diagnosing cytomegalovirus status from the catalog of TCR beta chain sequences. As stored in TCRdb, this immuneACCESS dataset retains in-frame rearrangements with V and J assigned. A fraction of the clones does not appear; measured against another copy, unresolved V genes explain less than half of the discrepancy, and the remainder lacks a known reason. The V and J calls and clone size were taken over from that table, and D and trimming were inferred from the DNA. The sample table records over 150,000 clones; about 88% of these occur just once. The ten largest clones take up 20% to 25% of the sample. Separate from the approximately 670-subject first cohort, the validation cohort of about 130 subjects was the group to which the donors belonged.

The receptor was isolated from a man younger than 35 in good health and CMV-seropositive. The chain links TRBV11-2 with TRBJ1-4, with 8 bases in between that match TRBD1. Sequenced: PBMCs. The sequenced DNA is TGTGCCAGCAGCTTAACCAGGGGGCCTTTTGAAAAACTGTTTTTT. This codes for CASSLTRGPFEKLFF.